These 19 T cell receptor beta chains were sequenced from one sample in a study of T cell repertoires in cytomegalovirus infection. TCRdb redid the calling of the reads with MiXCR, one entry per CDR3 protein. The sample lists hundreds of thousands of distinct CDR3 sequences; more than 20% were seen once. Specimen: CD8+ T cells from PBMCs. These TCRs come from a human donor in good health (CMV status not recorded). Some clones in this sample may be carry-over from other donors' samples.

This clonotype was seen only a few times. V is TRBV19 and J is TRBJ2-7; 9 bases agree with TRBD1. Germline loops: CDR1 LNHDA, CDR2 SQIVND (reference sequence). The CDR3 has 14 residues. V dropped 5 bases and J dropped 3; count of bases not matched to a gene: 5. CDR3 sequence reads: CASSSPDRGYEQYF. The CDR3, as DNA: TGTGCCAGTAGTTCCCCGGACAGGGGCTACGAGCAGTACTTC.

This chain joins TRBV15 and TRBJ1-1, with D unclear. The V and J ends lost 3 bases and 3 bases respectively, with 11 bases between them. Germline V gene data show CDR1 as LNHNV and CDR2 as YYDKDF (reference sequence). The CDR3 contains 14 residues. CDR3 in amino acids: CATSRATVYTEAFF. For the CDR3, the DNA is TGTGCCACCAGCAGGGCTACAGTCTACACTGAAGCTTTCTTT.

This clonotype was counted between two and nine times. This chain uses TRBV28 with TRBJ1-2; tentatively, D is TRBD1 (6 bases). The CDR3 totals 15 residues. Trimming removed 5 bases from V and 4 bases from J, with 17 bases in between. The germline gives CDR1 MDHEN, CDR2 SYDVKM. The CDR3 loop is CASSRRDTRGYGYTF. CDR3 nucleotides: TGTGCCAGCAGTCGAAGGGACACCCGGGGCTATGGCTACACCTTC.

About this clonotype itself: The junction departs from germline at one end; a sequencing error may be responsible. Written as DNA, the CDR3 is TGTGCCAGGAGCTTAGGCGGGGGCCCCTACGAGCAGTACTTC. Protein product: CARSLGGGPYEQYF. The gene calls are TRBV7-6 and TRBJ2-7; D may be TRBD2 (7 bases). The CDR3 consists of 14 residues. The germline CDR1 and CDR2 sequences are SGHVS and FNYEAQ.

The V gene is TRBV6-1, the J gene TRBJ1-2; no clear D gene. V lost 0 bases and J 6 bases, leaving 20 bases between the germline ends. The CDR3 extends over 17 amino acids. Germline V gives CDR1 MNHNS, CDR2 SASEGT. The CDR3 loop reads CASSEAPRRSGKDGYTF. The CDR3, as DNA: TGTGCCAGCAGTGAAGCCCCGCGGCGAAGCGGGAAGGATGGCTACACCTTC.

This clonotype was counted a few times. V is TRBV27 and J is TRBJ2-3, with 8 bases matching TRBD2. CDR1 and CDR2 (germline): MNHEY, SMNVEV (reference sequence). This CDR3 comprises 15 residues. The V gene end was trimmed by 6 bases and the J gene end by 2 bases; junction bases not matched to a gene: 7. The chain's CDR3 is CASSKAGAVTDTQYF. The CDR3 nucleotides read TGTGCCAGCAGCAAAGCGGGGGCCGTCACAGATACGCAGTATTTT.

V is TRBV4-2 and J is TRBJ1-1, with a possible D match to TRBD1 (6 bases). Germline V lookup: CDR1 LGHNA, CDR2 YNFKEQ. The ends were cut back, 0 bases at V and 3 bases at J, with 17 bases in the middle. CDR3 length equals 17 residues. Here the CDR3 DNA reads TGTGCCAGCAGCCAAGAAGAGGGGGGGTGGGGGGACACTGAAGCTTTCTTT. Translation gives CASSQEEGGWGDTEAFF.

The chain recombines TRBV2 with TRBJ2-7; D gene unclear. The CDR3 sequence is 13 residues long. CDR1 and CDR2 (germline): SNHLY, FYNNEI. V lost 3 bases and J lost 2, with 8 bases in between. The CDR3 region has the DNA TGTGCCAGCAGTGACAGGATTACCTACGAGCAGTACTTC. This codes for CASSDRITYEQYF.

This rearrangement joins TRBV6-5 to TRBJ2-3; TRBD2 matches at 11 bases. The V and J ends lost 0 bases and 1 base, in that order; junction bases with no gene match: 9. This CDR3 has 19 amino acids. Germline V lookup: CDR1 MNHEY, CDR2 SVGAGI. This chain's CDR3 is CASSYSIGLAGLGTDTQYF. The CDR3 DNA sequence: TGTGCCAGCAGTTACTCGATAGGACTAGCGGGTCTAGGCACAGATACGCAGTATTTT.

This clonotype was detected many times. V and J are TRBV27 and TRBJ1-1, with unresolved D. Germline CDR1 MNHEY, CDR2 SMNVEV (reference sequence). V was clipped by 2 bases and J by 0 bases, with 10 bases between them. The CDR3 sequence is 15 residues long. Here the CDR3 DNA reads TGTGCCAGCAGTTTAGGAGTGTCCATGAACACTGAAGCTTTCTTT. As protein: CASSLGVSMNTEAFF.

This clonotype was seen just once. V usage is TRBV6-5 and J usage is TRBJ2-1; D possibly corresponds to TRBD2 (6 bases). Trimming pared 6 bases from V and 2 bases from J, leaving 17 bases between. The CDR3 sequence is 16 residues long. Germline V CDR1 and CDR2: MNHEY, SVGAGI. CDR3 DNA: TGTGCCAGCAGCCGCAAGGGACTGATGACCTACAATGAGCAGTTCTTC. Encoded protein: CASSRKGLMTYNEQFF.

This clonotype has at least ten counts. The chain employs TRBV7-9 and TRBJ2-2; D gene uncertain. The V end lost 5 bases, the J end lost 6 bases, and 19 bases lay between the germline ends. The length of the CDR3 is 16 residues. CDR1 is SEHNR and CDR2 is FQNEAQ in the germline V gene (reference sequence). CDR3 bases: TGTGCCAGCAGCCGAGACCCCCGTGCGGCCGCCGGGGAGCTGTTTTTT. Translated: CASSRDPRAAAGELFF.

J is TRBJ2-7 and V is TRBV6-2 or TRBV6-3, with D uncertain. The CDR3 is made up of 18 amino acids. Germline lookup yields CDR1 MNHEY and CDR2 SVGEGT. The CDR3 reads CASSSLYTETAETYEQYV. The CDR3 DNA reads TGTGCCAGCAGCTCCCTCTATACCGAGACCGCTGAAACCTATGAGCAGTACGTC.

V and J are TRBV5-1 and TRBJ1-1, with a possible D match to TRBD1 (5 bases). Germline V CDR1 and CDR2: SGHRS, YFSETQ. The CDR3 sequence is 15 residues long. V was shortened by 2 bases and J by 6 bases, with 17 bases between the two germline ends. The CDR3 reads CASSLPWDGNPEAFF. The CDR3 DNA reads as TGCGCCAGCAGCTTACCCTGGGACGGTAATCCTGAAGCTTTCTTT. Full variable domain (outside the CDR3, taken from reference TRBV5-1 and TRBJ1-1): KAGVTQTPRYLIKTRGQQVTLSCSPISGHRSVSWYQQTPGQGLQFLFEYFSETQRNKGNFPGRFSGRQFSNSRSEMNVSTLELGDSALYLCASSLPWDGNPEAFFGQGTRLTVV.

The J gene is TRBJ2-7, the V gene TRBV14, with TRBD2 as a possible D gene (5 bases). CDR3 size: 9 residues. The V end was cut by 4 bases, the J end by 12 bases, with 7 bases between. The germline CDR1 and CDR2 sequences are SGHDN and FVKESK. The CDR3 is CASSPEGYV. The CDR3 region has the DNA TGTGCCAGCAGCCCCGAGGGGTACGTC.

This clonotype was observed once. The rearrangement uses TRBV13 and TRBJ1-2, with D possibly matching TRBD1 (5 bases). Trimming took 0 bases from V and 3 from J, leaving 8 bases between them. Germline lookup yields CDR1 PRHDT and CDR2 FYEKMQ (reference sequence). The CDR3 is 14 residues long. The CDR3 region is CASSLGRGYYGYTF. The CDR3 DNA follows: TGTGCCAGCAGCTTAGGGAGGGGCTACTATGGCTACACCTTC.

The rearrangement joins TRBV28 to TRBJ1-1; D gene ambiguous. This CDR3 region has 13 residues. CDR1 is MDHEN and CDR2 is SYDVKM in the germline V gene. V gave up 9 bases and J gave up 5 bases, with 16 bases separating them. The DNA for the CDR3 is TGTGCCAGTACAGTGTGGGGAGGGACTGAAGCTTTCTTT. Translated, it gives CASTVWGGTEAFF.

As concerns this clonotype: Likely a read error: the CDR3 ends without its conserved phenylalanine or tryptophan. V usage is TRBV9 and J usage is TRBJ2-4; D unresolved. V was trimmed by 4 bases and J by 11 bases, leaving 25 bases between them. The CDR3 length is 16 residues. The germline V gene has CDR1 SGDLS and CDR2 YYNGEE. The DNA for the CDR3 is TGTGCCAGCAGCCCTTGGGCCAGGCTGGGCCATCCGGTTCAGTACTCC. Its protein is CASSPWARLGHPVQYS.

The chain joins TRBV7-9 to TRBJ2-7; D remains unclear. With 4 bases removed from V and 6 bases from J, the gap between germline ends came to 10 bases. The CDR3 loop spans 12 amino acids. Germline-derived CDR1 and CDR2 are SEHNR and FQNEAQ (reference sequence). The CDR3 DNA reads as TGTGCCAGCAGCTCGCGGAGCAGCGAGCAGTACGTC. Residues: CASSSRSSEQYV.